The 12 T cell receptor beta chains below all came from one sample that was sequenced in a study of T-cell reconstitution after alpha-beta-depleted transplantation in children. Molecular barcoding with unique molecular identifiers was used for the TCRbeta library. TCRdb re-called the PCR reads through MiXCR, storing one row per CDR3 protein. Seen here are some 150,000 distinct CDR3 sequences, 8.8% observed once, and the top ten hold around 18%. The sequences come from PBMCs, mostly from graft donor cells, collected 180 days after TCRalphabeta/CD19-depleted stem cell transplant. The receptors derive from a female patient younger than 10 who had a stem cell transplant for congenital amegakaryocytic thrombocytopenia, so the T cells may come from the graft donor.

This clonotype occurred many times. The chain recombines TRBV6-1 with TRBJ1-1; D uncertain. Germline V lookup: CDR1 MNHNS, CDR2 SASEGT. The V end was cut by 2 bases, the J end by 6 bases, with 19 bases between. The CDR3 length is 16 residues. CDR3 coding DNA: TGTGCCAGCAGTGAAACTTTCCGCCGGGGTCTACCTGAAGCTTTCTTT. This sequence encodes CASSETFRRGLPEAFF.

This clonotype was seen more than once but under ten times. The chain recombines TRBV30 with TRBJ2-7; no clear D gene. The CDR3 has 12 residues. CDR1 is GTSNPN and CDR2 is SVGIG in the germline V gene (reference sequence). Trimming took off 0 bases at V and 3 bases at J, with 6 bases between the two ends. The chain's CDR3 is CAWSVFGYEQYF. The CDR3 DNA sequence: TGTGCCTGGAGTGTATTCGGCTACGAGCAGTACTTC.

This clonotype was counted ten times or more. The gene calls are TRBV20-1 and TRBJ2-1, with TRBD1 as a possible D gene (5 bases). Trimming removed 2 bases at V and 7 bases at J, with 30 bases between. There are 19 residues in the CDR3. Germline V gives CDR1 DFQATT, CDR2 SNEGSKA (reference sequence). The CDR3 sequence is CSARKGNHPRRVSRNEQFF. CDR3 sequence (DNA): TGCAGTGCTAGAAAGGGGAACCATCCACGTCGAGTAAGCCGAAATGAGCAGTTCTTC.

This clonotype has ten or more counts. The chain carries TRBV20-1 and TRBJ2-1, with TRBD2 matching over 9 bases. This CDR3 is 16 amino acids long. Germline V gene lookup returns CDR1 DFQATT and CDR2 SNEGSKA (reference sequence). Trimming removed 8 bases from V and 7 bases from J; junction bases left unmatched: 18. DNA of the CDR3: TGCAGTACCCAAGACGCGGGAGGGTGGGGTAGGAATGAGCAGTTCTTC. Translated, it gives CSTQDAGGWGRNEQFF.

This clonotype came up many times. The chain couples TRBV5-1 to TRBJ1-3; D is ambiguous. The V gene lost 4 bases and the J gene lost 2 bases, with 10 bases spanning the gap. CDR3 length: 14 residues. Germline values: CDR1 SGHRS, CDR2 YFSETQ. This chain's CDR3 is CASSPGRAGNTIYF. The CDR3 DNA sequence: TGCGCCAGCAGCCCGGGGAGGGCTGGAAACACCATATATTTT.

This clonotype was seen repeatedly, ten times or more. The rearrangement uses TRBV6-1 and TRBJ2-1; a weak D match, TRBD2 (5 bases). CDR1 MNHNS and CDR2 SASEGT come from the germline V gene. V dropped 5 bases and J dropped 0 bases, with 20 bases sitting between them. CDR3 length: 18 residues. DNA for the CDR3: TGTGCCAGCAGTACCGTCGGGTGGGAGCGACCCTCCTACAATGAGCAGTTCTTC. Protein: CASSTVGWERPSYNEQFF.

Many counts were recorded for this clonotype. The chain has TRBV11-1 and TRBJ2-7; TRBD2 agrees at 14 bases. The germline V gene has CDR1 SGHAT and CDR2 FQDESV (reference sequence). CDR3 size: 19 residues. J gave up 5 bases and V 6 bases, and 18 bases lay outside the gene matches. The CDR3 DNA sequence: TGTGCCAGCAGTCCCGTCCGCCTGACTAGCGGGAGGGCCCCGAACGAGCAGTACTTC. Amino acids: CASSPVRLTSGRAPNEQYF.

A few counts support this clonotype. The chain uses TRBV5-6 and TRBJ1-6, with a tentative D call TRBD1 (6 bases). The CDR3 consists of 18 residues. V was clipped by 4 bases and J by 0 bases, with 17 bases between them. Germline assignment: CDR1 SGHDT and CDR2 YYEEEE. CDR3 residues: CASSPGGRKSSYNSPLHF. DNA for the CDR3: TGTGCCAGCAGCCCGGGGGGGCGGAAGAGCTCCTATAATTCACCCCTCCACTTT.

The CDR3 sequence is CASSLASGGADTQYF. DNA of the CDR3: TGCGCCAGCAGCTTGGCTAGCGGGGGGGCAGATACGCAGTATTTT. This chain links TRBV5-1 with TRBJ2-3; 12 nucleotides line up with TRBD2. The ends lost 0 bases at V and 4 bases at J; junction bases unmatched: 0. Germline assignment: CDR1 SGHRS and CDR2 YFSETQ. The CDR3 loop spans 15 amino acids.

The table lists this clonotype with many counts. V and J are TRBV2 and TRBJ2-2, with a tentative D call TRBD2 (5 bases). Trimming shortened V by 4 bases and J by 7 bases, and 28 bases separated the two germline ends. This CDR3 is built from 19 residues. Germline-derived CDR1 and CDR2 are SNHLY and FYNNEI. CDR3 sequence (DNA): TGTGCCAGCAGTGGCCGCGCCAAATTTGAGGGCCTCGAAGGCGGGGAGCTGTTTTTT. Its translation: CASSGRAKFEGLEGGELFF.

This clonotype was counted a few times. This chain joins TRBV20-1 and TRBJ2-7; D gene uncertain. The germline V and J ends were trimmed by 7 bases and 5 bases, with 3 bases remaining between them. The CDR3 is 8 amino acids. CDR1 is DFQATT and CDR2 is SNEGSKA in the germline V gene (reference sequence). In DNA, the CDR3 is TGCAGTGTACACGAGCAGTACTTC. Translated: CSVHEQYF.

V is TRBV28 and J is TRBJ2-3; D possibly corresponds to TRBD2 (5 bases). Trimming pared 3 bases from V and 11 bases from J, leaving 9 bases between. CDR3 length: 11 amino acids. Per the germline V gene, CDR1 is MDHEN and CDR2 is SYDVKM. CDR3 protein: CASSFEGRQYF. The CDR3 DNA reads as TGTGCCAGCAGTTTCGAGGGCAGGCAGTATTTT.